These 17 T cell receptor beta chains originate from one sample sequenced in a study of blood T cell repertoires in COVID-19. Clones were sequenced by immunoSEQ multiplex PCR, and TCRdb holds only the in-frame ones, with some missing. The sample carries 350,000 to 400,000 clones, 80% to 90% recorded once. The specimen sequenced was PBMCs or T cells enriched from blood (not recorded which). The receptors stem from a man between 18 and 35 years old who had recovered from COVID-19.

The chain couples TRBV9 to TRBJ1-1, with 8 positions matching TRBD1. This CDR3 has 17 residues. With V trimmed by 7 bases and J by 0 bases, 14 bases remained unmatched. The germline V gene has CDR1 SGDLS and CDR2 YYNGEE. In DNA form, the CDR3 reads TGTGCCAGCTCCAGGCGTGCAGGGGGCCTCATGAACACTGAAGCTTTCTTT. Its translation: CASSRRAGGLMNTEAFF.

The V and J genes are TRBV7-9 and TRBJ1-5; 7 bases agree with TRBD1. The germline gives CDR1 SEHNR, CDR2 FQNEAQ (reference sequence). With 1 base clipped from V and 7 bases from J, the junction kept 4 bases outside the gene matches. This CDR3 contains 14 residues. CDR3 region: CASSLGEGGQPQHF. CDR3 nucleotide sequence: TGTGCCAGCAGCTTAGGGGAAGGGGGCCAGCCCCAGCATTTT.

The V gene is TRBV7-9, the J gene TRBJ1-4; maybe TRBD1 (5 bases). CDR3 length: 13 amino acids. The ends were cut back, 8 bases at V and 8 bases at J, with 15 bases in the middle. Germline V CDR1 and CDR2: SEHNR, FQNEAQ (reference sequence). CDR3 sequence (DNA): TGTGCCAGCCTCCCGGGGACTTCCGAAAAACTGTTTTTT. It yields the protein CASLPGTSEKLFF.

For the CDR3, the DNA is TGTGCCAGCAGTGACCGTCGGGGGGCGGGGGAAAAACTGTTTTTT. Translated, it gives CASSDRRGAGEKLFF. The genes are TRBV6-1 and TRBJ1-4, with D possibly TRBD1 on 6 matching bases. From germline, CDR1 is MNHNS and CDR2 SASEGT. V was clipped by 3 bases and J by 8 bases, with 16 bases between them. CDR3 length: 15 amino acids.

The J gene is TRBJ2-3, the V gene TRBV3-1 (or the pseudogene TRBV3-2); 9 bases align to TRBD2. Germline CDR1 is LGHDT and CDR2 is YNNKEL (reference sequence). Trimming at V came to 2 bases and at J to 1 base, leaving 4 bases not matched to a gene. There are 16 residues in the CDR3. The CDR3, as DNA: TGTGCCAGCAGCCAACCAGCGGGAGGCGGCACAGATACGCAGTATTTT. Amino acid sequence: CASSQPAGGGTDTQYF.

J is TRBJ2-7 and V is TRBV5-1; possible D gene TRBD1, 6 bases. CDR3 length equals 15 residues. Germline-derived CDR1 and CDR2 are SGHRS and YFSETQ. Trimming took 3 bases from V and 4 from J, leaving 17 bases between them. The CDR3 DNA reads TGCGCCAGCAGCTGGGGCCCCGGGACAACATACGAGCAGTACTTC. Residues: CASSWGPGTTYEQYF.

V and J are TRBV11-3 and TRBJ1-1; 11 nucleotides align to TRBD1. Trimming cost V 5 bases and J 1 base; bases outside gene matches: 6. CDR3 length: 16 residues. CDR1 and CDR2 from the germline V gene are SGHNT and YENEEA. The chain's CDR3 is CASSNRDRGANTEAFF. The CDR3 DNA sequence: TGTGCCAGCAGCAACCGGGACAGGGGGGCGAACACTGAAGCTTTCTTT.

The chain has TRBV5-4 and TRBJ2-5; 8 bases line up with TRBD1. With V trimmed by 1 base and J by 4 bases, 6 bases remained unmatched. The CDR3 runs to 15 residues. Per germline, CDR1 SGHNT and CDR2 YYREEE (reference sequence). The DNA of the CDR3 is TGTGCCAGCAGCTTGCGTCAGGGGGCCGGAGAGACCCAGTACTTC. Amino acid sequence: CASSLRQGAGETQYF.

The gene calls are TRBV18 and TRBJ1-2, with TRBD1 matching 7 bases. CDR1 is KGHSH, CDR2 LQKENI, per germline. Germline trimming cut 6 bases from V and 7 bases from J; bases unmatched to any gene: 11. This CDR3 region has 14 residues. The CDR3 spells CASSTAQGSLGYTF. CDR3 coding DNA: TGTGCCAGCTCGACCGCACAGGGGTCGCTTGGCTACACCTTC. The variable domain in full, completed from reference TRBV18 and TRBJ1-2, reads NAGVMQNPRHLVRRRGQEARLRCSPMKGHSHVYWYRQLPEEGLKFMVYLQKENIIDESGMPKERFSAEFPKEGPSILRIQQVVRGDSAAYFCASSTAQGSLGYTFGSGTRLTVV.

The chain has TRBV27 and TRBJ2-3; 8 bases map to TRBD2. The CDR3 is 17 amino acids. Germline values: CDR1 MNHEY, CDR2 SMNVEV (reference sequence). V lost 4 bases and J lost 6; bases outside the gene matches: 15. The CDR3 coding sequence is TGTGCCAGCAGTTCGCTACTTCGAGCGGGAGTAGCCGATACGCAGTATTTT. This gives the protein CASSSLLRAGVADTQYF.

The V gene is TRBV30, the J gene TRBJ2-1; D may be TRBD2 (6 bases). Germline CDR1 GTSNPN, CDR2 SVGIG (reference sequence). The CDR3 length is 16 residues. The V end was cut by 3 bases, the J end by 4 bases, with 19 bases between. CDR3 protein: CAWRPPGTRLYNEQFF. The CDR3 nucleotides read TGTGCCTGGAGACCCCCGGGGACTCGTTTATACAATGAGCAGTTCTTC.

The chain joins TRBV5-6 to TRBJ1-5; TRBD1 is a possible D gene (5 bases). Germline V lookup: CDR1 SGHDT, CDR2 YYEEEE. Trimming removed 0 bases at V and 0 bases at J, with 7 bases between. This CDR3 has 15 amino acids. This chain's CDR3 is CASSLGGHSNQPQHF. CDR3 DNA: TGTGCCAGCAGCTTGGGTGGACATAGCAATCAGCCCCAGCATTTT. Combining the CDR3 with reference TRBV5-6 and TRBJ1-5 gives the whole variable domain DAGVTQSPTHLIKTRGQQVTLRCSPKSGHDTVSWYQQALGQGPQFIFQYYEEEERQRGNFPDRFSGHQFPNYSSELNVNALLLGDSALYLCASSLGGHSNQPQHFGDGTRLSIL.

This sequence joins TRBV11-1 and TRBJ1-1; 7 nucleotides match TRBD1. CDR1 is SGHAT and CDR2 is FQDESV in the germline V gene (reference sequence). After removal of 4 bases from V and 6 bases from J, the junction contained 11 bases not matched to a gene. CDR3 length equals 15 residues. The CDR3: CASSSMTGLVAEAFF. The CDR3 coding sequence is TGTGCCAGCAGCTCGATGACAGGGTTGGTGGCTGAAGCTTTCTTT.

The chain is built from TRBV5-4 and TRBJ2-1; 10 bases match TRBD2. CDR3 size: 14 residues. J lost 3 bases, V lost 4 bases, and 1 base had no gene match. CDR1 and CDR2 from the germline V gene are SGHNT and YYREEE (reference sequence). The DNA of the CDR3 is TGTGCCAGCAGCCTAGCGGGAGTCTACAATGAGCAGTTCTTC. It translates to CASSLAGVYNEQFF.

This clone was seen once. The chain combines TRBV18 with TRBJ1-4; TRBD1 matches 8 bases. Trimming took 0 bases from V and 3 from J; bases not matched to a gene: 9. Looked up from germline, CDR1 is KGHSH and CDR2 is LQKENI. The CDR3 runs 18 residues. CDR3 bases: TGTGCCAGCTCACCACCTACGGGGACAGGCCCATCTAATGAAAAACTGTTTTTT. This translates into CASSPPTGTGPSNEKLFF.

This chain links TRBV2 with TRBJ2-1; 7 bases match TRBD1. The trim removed 6 bases at V and 4 bases at J, leaving 12 bases unmatched. Germline V gene lookup returns CDR1 SNHLY and CDR2 FYNNEI. This CDR3 region has 16 residues. DNA of the CDR3: TGTGCCAGCAGGGTTGGACAGGCCCCACCTTACAATGAGCAGTTCTTC. This sequence encodes CASRVGQAPPYNEQFF.

The CDR3 loop reads CASSQASGGATDTQYF. The CDR3 DNA reads as TGTGCCAGCAGCCAAGCTAGCGGGGGGGCCACAGATACGCAGTATTTT. The chain recombines TRBV3-1 (or the pseudogene TRBV3-2) with TRBJ2-3, with 12 positions matching TRBD2. J lost 2 bases, V lost 1 base, and 1 base had no gene match. The germline V gene has CDR1 LGHDT and CDR2 YNNKEL (reference sequence). The CDR3 has 16 residues.